These 30 T cell receptor beta chains originate from one sample sequenced in a study of molecular identifiers for immune sequencing clone quantification. MiXCR was run by TCRdb on the PCR reads, yielding one entry per CDR3 protein. Among about 640,000 distinct CDR3 sequences listed, about 20% were seen once. Sequencing was done on a sample of naive CD8+ T cells from blood, with Jurkat cell RNA spiked in. Subset in this sample: FACS-sorted CD8+CD4-CCR7+CD45RA+ naive T cells. Receptor source: a human donor in good health. Some libraries in this study had Jurkat cell RNA spiked in.

Ten or more counts support this clonotype. This rearrangement joins TRBV6-2 or TRBV6-3 to TRBJ2-7; TRBD2 is a possible D gene (6 bases). The CDR3 length is 16 residues. CDR1 and CDR2 from the germline V gene are MNHEY and SVGEGT. V lost 6 bases and J 1 base, leaving 19 bases between the germline ends. CDR3 in DNA: TGTGCCAGCAGCCACAGTTCGGGACTCCTGTCCTACGAGCAGTACTTC. Translation gives CASSHSSGLLSYEQYF.

This clonotype was seen repeatedly, ten times or more. The rearrangement links TRBV7-9 to TRBJ2-2; a weak D match, TRBD2 (5 bases). Trimming pared 0 bases from V and 0 bases from J, leaving 11 bases between. The CDR3 runs 17 residues. Germline lookup yields CDR1 SEHNR and CDR2 FQNEAQ (reference sequence). The CDR3 spells CASSLAFRETNTGELFF. The CDR3 nucleotides read TGTGCCAGCAGCTTAGCTTTCCGGGAAACGAACACCGGGGAGCTGTTTTTT.

The table lists this clonotype with many counts. The rearrangement links TRBV10-1 to TRBJ2-7; D gene unclear. The V end was cut by 6 bases, the J end by 2 bases, with 11 bases between. Germline V gene data show CDR1 as WNHNN and CDR2 as SYGVQD (reference sequence). CDR3 length: 13 residues. The CDR3 DNA is TGCGCCAGCAGGAGAGTTCTGGCCTACGAGCAGTACTTC. Residues: CASRRVLAYEQYF.

Note on this clonotype: A much larger clone differs from this one at a single base, so this may be a read error. The chain has TRBV19 and TRBJ2-5; 7 bases match TRBD1. Germline CDR1 is LNHDA and CDR2 is SQIVND (reference sequence). The CDR3 runs 16 residues. This CDR3 reads CASSMWRTGMEETRYF. For the CDR3, the DNA is TGTGCCAGTAGTATGTGGCGGACAGGAATGGAAGAGACCCGGTACTTC.

This clonotype was detected ten times or more. J is TRBJ2-5 and V is TRBV11-2; D unresolved. Trimming cost V 0 bases and J 2 bases, with 13 bases left between them. The CDR3 contains 16 residues. The V gene's germline CDR1 is SGHAT and CDR2 FQNNGV. CDR3 protein: CASSLEVWLPQETQYF. CDR3 sequence (DNA): TGTGCCAGCAGCTTAGAAGTTTGGCTACCACAAGAGACCCAGTACTTC.

This chain connects TRBV7-9 to TRBJ2-5; either TRBD1 or TRBD2 may supply D (7 bases each). Per germline, CDR1 SEHNR and CDR2 FQNEAQ (reference sequence). This CDR3 region has 16 residues. Trimming cost V 5 bases and J 6 bases, with 22 bases left between them. The CDR3 DNA sequence: TGTGCCAGCAGCCCGCCAGGGGGGGCCGGCGGGCAGACCCAGTACTTC. As protein: CASSPPGGAGGQTQYF.

The chain uses TRBV30 and TRBJ1-5, with 10 bases identical to TRBD1. CDR3 length: 15 residues. CDR1 and CDR2 from the germline V gene are GTSNPN and SVGIG (reference sequence). Trimming at V came to 8 bases and at J to 6 bases, leaving 13 bases not matched to a gene. CDR3: CARPGRQGAGQPQHF. CDR3 sequence (DNA): TGTGCCCGCCCCGGCCGACAGGGGGCTGGTCAGCCCCAGCATTTT. Together with reference TRBV30 and TRBJ1-5, the CDR3 gives the full variable domain: SQTIHQWPATLVQPVGSPLSLECTVEGTSNPNLYWYRQAAGRGLQLLFYSVGIGQISSEVPQNLSASRPQDRQFILSSKKLLLSDSGFYLCARPGRQGAGQPQHFGDGTRLSIL.

The V gene is TRBV7-9, the J gene TRBJ1-3; 7 bases fit TRBD1. Germline V gene lookup returns CDR1 SEHNR and CDR2 FQNEAQ (reference sequence). The CDR3 is made up of 17 amino acids. V lost 2 bases and J lost 1; bases outside the gene matches: 8. The CDR3, as DNA: TGTGCCAGCAGCTTAAAGTGGGCACAGGGGTCTGGAAACACCATATATTTT. Translating gives CASSLKWAQGSGNTIYF.

This clonotype was picked up many times. V is TRBV19 and J is TRBJ2-1; the match to TRBD2 covers 7 bases. This CDR3 comprises 13 residues. With 5 bases clipped from V and 10 bases from J, the junction kept 8 bases outside the gene matches. Germline-derived CDR1 and CDR2 are LNHDA and SQIVND (reference sequence). The CDR3 loop reads CASSLSIAGEQFF. The CDR3 region has the DNA TGTGCCAGTAGTCTCAGTATAGCGGGCGAGCAGTTCTTC.

This clonotype came up many times. The chain joins TRBV12-5 to TRBJ2-2, with D maybe TRBD2 (5 bases). From germline, CDR1 is LGHNT and CDR2 FRNRAP. The CDR3 extends over 12 amino acids. Between the trimmed V and J ends, which lost 4 bases and 6 bases, there was a span of 6 bases. CDR3 coding DNA: TGTGCTAGTGGTTCGGGGTCCGGGGAGCTGTTTTTT. This gives the protein CASGSGSGELFF.

A remark on this clonotype: Being one base from a much bigger clone, this may be a read error. This chain links TRBV29-1 with TRBJ2-1, with TRBD2 matching over 7 bases. This CDR3 has 14 amino acids. Per germline, CDR1 SQVTM and CDR2 ANQGSEA. Here the CDR3 DNA reads TGCAGCGTTGATGGACTAGTTTCCTACAATGGGCAGTTCTTC. This encodes CSVDGLVSYNGQFF.

The sample holds many counts of this clonotype. The chain couples TRBV4-1 to TRBJ1-1; 8 bases align to TRBD1. Germline V gene data show CDR1 as MGHRA and CDR2 as YSYEKL. Trimming cost V 2 bases and J 2 bases; bases outside gene matches: 4. This CDR3 comprises 15 residues. Written as DNA, the CDR3 is TGCGCCAGCAGCCAATCCGGACAGGGTAACACTGAAGCTTTCTTT. It specifies CASSQSGQGNTEAFF.

This clonotype has just a few counts. The chain recombines TRBV7-8 with TRBJ2-7, with D perhaps being TRBD1 or TRBD2 (6 bases each). Looked up from germline, CDR1 is SGHVS and CDR2 is FQNEAQ. The CDR3 runs 20 residues. Trimming left V 3 bases short and J 6 bases short, with 33 bases between. The CDR3 coding sequence is TGTGCCAGCAGCTTTTCAAGCTCGGAAGGAGGGGGACCCACCGGTGGCGAGCAGTACTTC. Translated: CASSFSSSEGGGPTGGEQYF.

Turning to this clonotype: The conserved closing phenylalanine or tryptophan is absent in this CDR3, likely reflecting a read error. The chain combines TRBV28 with TRBJ2-7, with D unresolved. Between the trimmed V and J ends, which lost 1 base and 0 bases, there was a span of 10 bases. The CDR3 covers 15 residues. Germline V lookup: CDR1 MDHEN, CDR2 SYDVKM. CDR3 in DNA: TGTGCCAGCAGTTTATCCATAAGGAGCTCCTACGAGCAGTACCTC. Amino acid sequence: CASSLSIRSSYEQYL.

The V call is TRBV19, the J call TRBJ2-7; perhaps TRBD2 as D (5 bases). With 4 bases removed from V and 2 bases from J, the gap between germline ends came to 18 bases. There are 16 residues in the CDR3. Germline V gives CDR1 LNHDA, CDR2 SQIVND (reference sequence). The CDR3 DNA sequence: TGTGCCAGTAGTAATCAGGCCAGCGGATCTACCTACGAGCAGTACTTC. It yields the protein CASSNQASGSTYEQYF.

In this sample, this clonotype turned up many times. The gene calls are TRBV27 and TRBJ1-1, with D perhaps TRBD1 (5 bases). The V end was cut by 0 bases, the J end by 7 bases, with 18 bases between. This CDR3 spans 16 amino acids. Germline-derived CDR1 and CDR2 are MNHEY and SMNVEV (reference sequence). CDR3 in amino acids: CASSLSAPQGWGEAFF. As DNA, the CDR3 is TGTGCCAGCAGTTTATCGGCCCCCCAGGGATGGGGTGAAGCTTTCTTT.

This clonotype was counted only a few times. The chain joins TRBV12-3 or TRBV12-4 to TRBJ1-2; D uncertain. V shed 2 bases and J shed 7 bases, with 14 bases lying between them. The CDR3 sequence is 14 residues long. The CDR3 is CASSLKWGRGGYTF. CDR3 DNA: TGTGCCAGCAGTTTAAAATGGGGTCGGGGTGGCTACACCTTC.

About this clonotype: A read error may be the cause here, since a much bigger clone is one base away. The V call is TRBV6-2 or TRBV6-3, the J call TRBJ2-3; TRBD1 matches at 7 bases. The J call could be wrong; TRBJ1-5 is a better fit for the DNA end. CDR3 length: 13 residues. Germline V gene sequence: CDR1 MNHEY, CDR2 SVGEGT. The CDR3 protein is CASRKAGTDTQHF. CDR3 nucleotide sequence: TGTGCCAGCAGGAAGGCGGGGACAGATACGCAGCATTTT.

The chain combines TRBV4-1 with TRBJ2-7; 11 bases are a match to TRBD2. CDR1 and CDR2 from the germline V gene are MGHRA and YSYEKL. This CDR3 contains 16 residues. V lost 1 base, J lost 1 base, and 3 bases stayed unmatched. The CDR3 DNA reads as TGCGCCAGCAGCCAAGTCGGGACTAGCGGATCCTACGAGCAGTACTTC. It specifies CASSQVGTSGSYEQYF.

V usage is TRBV27 and J usage is TRBJ2-7, with TRBD1 identical over 8 bases. There are 15 residues in the CDR3. Germline V gene data show CDR1 as MNHEY and CDR2 as SMNVEV (reference sequence). With 8 bases clipped from V and 1 base from J, the junction kept 10 bases outside the gene matches. The CDR3 sequence is CASGPGTGSSYEQYF. The CDR3 nucleotides are TGTGCCAGCGGCCCCGGGACAGGCAGTTCCTACGAGCAGTACTTC.

This clonotype was recorded many times. This chain connects TRBV5-6 to TRBJ2-3, with 8 nucleotides matching TRBD1. The CDR3 extends over 15 amino acids. Trimming took 0 bases from V and 4 from J; bases not matched to a gene: 4. Germline V gene sequence: CDR1 SGHDT, CDR2 YYEEEE. This CDR3 reads CASSLVQGVSDTQYF. In DNA, the CDR3 is TGTGCCAGCAGCTTGGTACAGGGGGTGTCAGATACGCAGTATTTT.

This clonotype was detected a few times. This chain joins TRBV7-9 and TRBJ2-5, with D unclear. This CDR3 has 14 amino acids. Trimming cost V 4 bases and J 4 bases, with 13 bases left between them. Germline V lookup: CDR1 SEHNR, CDR2 FQNEAQ (reference sequence). The CDR3 DNA reads as TGTGCCAGCAGCTACCGTCCTAGTGGAGAGACCCAGTACTTC. This gives the protein CASSYRPSGETQYF.

This clonotype was detected many times. V is TRBV5-1 and J is TRBJ2-5; TRBD1 might be the D (6 bases). Germline CDR1 SGHRS, CDR2 YFSETQ. V dropped 3 bases and J dropped 5 bases, with 17 bases sitting between them. This CDR3 contains 15 residues. The CDR3 region is CASSSKLGGGETQYF. CDR3 in DNA: TGCGCCAGCAGCTCAAAACTAGGTGGGGGCGAGACCCAGTACTTC.

This clonotype was detected many times. For the CDR3, the DNA is TGTGCCAGCAGGAGGCTGGACAGGGGGAATGGCTACACCTTC. Translated, it gives CASRRLDRGNGYTF. The chain employs TRBV28 and TRBJ1-2; 10 bases align to TRBD1. CDR1 is MDHEN, CDR2 SYDVKM, per germline. The CDR3 is 14 residues long. Trimming removed 6 bases from V and 6 bases from J; junction bases left unmatched: 7.

This clonotype was seen only a few times. V gene TRBV19 combines with J gene TRBJ1-5, with 7 bases lining up with TRBD1. V shed 3 bases and J 9 bases; nucleotides not matched to a gene: 17. The CDR3 runs to 17 residues. Germline V CDR1 and CDR2: LNHDA, SQIVND (reference sequence). The CDR3 spells CASSMQPGQDDVRPQHF. The CDR3 DNA follows: TGTGCCAGTAGTATGCAACCCGGACAGGACGATGTGCGGCCCCAGCATTTT.

The gene calls are TRBV30 and TRBJ1-5, with D perhaps matching TRBD1 (5 bases). This CDR3 comprises 14 residues. Trimming pared 0 bases from V and 0 bases from J, leaving 6 bases between. CDR1 and CDR2 from the germline V gene are GTSNPN and SVGIG (reference sequence). CDR3 bases: TGTGCCTGGAGTGTGACAGTTAGCAATCAGCCCCAGCATTTT. Translating it yields CAWSVTVSNQPQHF.

The chain recombines TRBV15 with TRBJ2-5; 9 bases match TRBD1. Germline values: CDR1 LNHNV, CDR2 YYDKDF (reference sequence). CDR3 size: 16 residues. V was pared by 0 bases and J by 4 bases, with 6 bases of the junction left unmatched. CDR3 region: CATSRDLGQGIETQYF. The CDR3 DNA follows: TGTGCCACCAGCAGAGATCTCGGACAGGGGATAGAGACCCAGTACTTC.

Only a few counts were recorded for this clonotype. The rearrangement joins TRBV11-2 to TRBJ1-4, with D unclear. The CDR3 has 13 amino acids. The germline gives CDR1 SGHAT, CDR2 FQNNGV. Trimming removed 5 bases at V and 7 bases at J, with 11 bases between. CDR3 residues: CASSRWKGEKLFF. In nucleotides, the CDR3 is TGTGCCAGCAGCCGATGGAAGGGTGAAAAACTGTTTTTT.

This clonotype was counted between two and nine times. The chain joins TRBV5-1 to TRBJ1-1; no clear D gene. The CDR3 extends over 13 amino acids. CDR1 and CDR2 from the germline V gene are SGHRS and YFSETQ. V was trimmed by 1 base and J by 4 bases, leaving 8 bases between them. CDR3 sequence (DNA): TGCGCCAGCAGCTTGAACGGCTTCACTGAAGCTTTCTTT. This translates into CASSLNGFTEAFF.

This clonotype was observed many times. This chain connects TRBV29-1 to TRBJ2-5, with a tentative D call TRBD1 (5 bases). The V and J ends lost 4 bases and 1 base respectively, with 10 bases between them. The CDR3 has 13 residues. CDR1 is SQVTM and CDR2 is ANQGSEA in the germline V gene. For the CDR3, the DNA is TGCAGCGTTGGAGACAGTCTCCAAGAGACCCAGTACTTC. Its translation is CSVGDSLQETQYF.